Given below is one T cell receptor (beta chain) in context. The antigen remains undetermined. Investigators sorted PBMCs to obtain both CD4+ and CD8+ T cells. These data come from a study of CD8+ T cells in alopecia areata. Across the study: Administration of oral tofacitinib to treated patients was at 5 to 10 mg twice daily. A 6-month off-drug phase came after tofacitinib, which had lasted 6 to 18 months. Study-wide results and limits: Normal scalp showed lower clonality than lesional scalp, especially alopecia totalis/universalis.

CDR1 is GTSNPN, CDR2 SVGIG, per germline (reference sequence). V lost 2 bases, J lost 4 bases, and 14 bases lay in between. This CDR3 contains 14 residues. Extraction of RNA preceded its reverse transcription into cDNA, which served as the sequencing template. TCRdb's table, derived via immunoSEQ multiplex PCR, lists solely in-frame clones and lacks some. The sample has 150,000 or so clones; about 51% are singletons. The sequenced sample was CD8+ T cells sorted from blood, obtained at week 0. The TCR originated in a human donor with alopecia areata. The V gene is TRBV30, the J gene TRBJ1-1; unclear D gene. CDR3 coding DNA: TGTGCCTGGAGTCTCGACATATCCGTCACTGAAGCTTTCTTT. Residues: CAWSLDISVTEAFF.